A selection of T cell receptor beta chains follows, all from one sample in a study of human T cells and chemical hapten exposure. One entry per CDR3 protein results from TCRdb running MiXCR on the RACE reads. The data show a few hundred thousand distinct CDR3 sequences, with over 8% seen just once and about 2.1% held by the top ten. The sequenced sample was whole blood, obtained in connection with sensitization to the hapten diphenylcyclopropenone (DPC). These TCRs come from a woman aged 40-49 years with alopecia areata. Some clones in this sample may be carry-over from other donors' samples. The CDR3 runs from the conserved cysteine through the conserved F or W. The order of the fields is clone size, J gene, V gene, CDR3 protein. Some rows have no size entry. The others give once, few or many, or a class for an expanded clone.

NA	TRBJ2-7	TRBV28	CASNQGSYEQYF
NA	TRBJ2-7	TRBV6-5	CASSYSGNSYEQYF
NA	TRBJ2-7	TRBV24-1	CATSDPRTSGGEQYF
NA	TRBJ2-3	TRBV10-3	CAIRQGAIDTQYF
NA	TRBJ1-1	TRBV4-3	CASSHQSDMNTEAFF
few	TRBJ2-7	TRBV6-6	CASSPPNGAGSYEQYF
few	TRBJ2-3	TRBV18	CASSPRGGARTDTQYF
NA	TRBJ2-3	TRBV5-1	CASQQGAVAGGSTDTQYF
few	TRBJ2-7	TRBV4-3	CASSQDTGSPYEQYF
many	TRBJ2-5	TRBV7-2	CASKSRAGETQYF
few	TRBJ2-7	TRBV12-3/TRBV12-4	CASSSRSSGNEQYF
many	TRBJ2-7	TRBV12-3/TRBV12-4	CASSPGQYEQYF
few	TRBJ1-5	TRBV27	CASRPDTQYSNQPQHF
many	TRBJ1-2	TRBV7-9	CASSLAGVRYGYTF
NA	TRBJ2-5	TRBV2	CASSETVETQYF
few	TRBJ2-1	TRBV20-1	CSATTGIAYNEQFF
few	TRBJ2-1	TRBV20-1	CSAPSASSHLSSYNEQFF
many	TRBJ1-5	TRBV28	CASSSGSQPQHF
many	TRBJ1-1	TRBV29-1	CSVPRTRVLTGRNTEAFF
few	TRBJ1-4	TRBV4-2	CASSQDQFFRDRGIGDTEKLFF
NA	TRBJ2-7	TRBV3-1	CASSLTRRAEQYF
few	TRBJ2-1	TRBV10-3	CAIRTSGDHNEQFF
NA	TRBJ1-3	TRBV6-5	CASSYSQTGRNTIYF
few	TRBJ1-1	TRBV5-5	CASSLGRGKTEAFF
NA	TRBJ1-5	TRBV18	CASSTDTLHQPQHF
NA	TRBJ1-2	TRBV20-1	CSAPGRANYGYTF
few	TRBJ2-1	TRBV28	CASSFGTWNDEQFF
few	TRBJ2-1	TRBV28	CASSPIAGGVSYNEQFF
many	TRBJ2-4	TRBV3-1	CASSQELAGYNKNIQYF